The TCR beta chain under discussion was sequenced for a study of blood T cell repertoires in COVID-19. Overall study: Collection of acute and convalescent COVID-19 samples took place in the United States, Italy and Spain.

TCRdb's table, derived via immunoSEQ multiplex PCR, lists solely in-frame clones and lacks some. This sample has 280,000 or so clones; 85% occur once, and the top ten carry roughly 2.6%. The CDR3 runs 13 residues. Germline V CDR1 and CDR2: MDHEN, SYDVKM. Trimming took off 8 bases at V and 1 base at J, with 12 bases between the two ends. This clonotype originated in a woman in her fifties or sixties who had recovered from COVID-19. The V gene is TRBV28, the J gene TRBJ2-7, with unresolved D. The specimen sequenced was PBMCs or T cells enriched from blood (not recorded which). CDR3 region: CASRIAASYEQYF. CDR3 bases: TGTGCCAGCCGTATAGCAGCATCCTACGAGCAGTACTTC. Complete variable domain (other parts from reference TRBV28 and TRBJ2-7): DVKVTQSSRYLVKRTGEKVFLECVQDMDHENMFWYRQDPGLGLRLIYFSYDVKMKEKGDIPEGYSVSREKKERFSLILESASTNQTSMYLCASRIAASYEQYFGPGTRLTVT.